These 21 T cell receptor beta chains were all obtained from the same sample, sequenced in a study of blood T cells in healthy people across ages (dated by TCRdb to the mid-2010s). The library relied on 5' RACE. A second PCR of about 7 to 12 cycles was run with a J-beta primer mix and a sample-barcoded 5' primer. The raw public reads went through TCRdb reprocessing: fastp at Q25, MiXCR clone calling, in-frame beta chains kept. Each CDR3 protein gets just one entry, which takes the most common genes and DNA from the rows behind it. The table for this sample lists fewer than 2 million distinct CDR3 sequences; about 39% of them were counted only once. More than 20% of the sample is held by the ten biggest clonotypes. The sequenced sample consisted of blood. The receptors stem from a human donor in good health.

At least ten counts were recorded for this clonotype. The chain is built from TRBV20-1 and TRBJ2-7, with D tentatively TRBD1 (6 bases). CDR3 length: 12 residues. Per germline, CDR1 DFQATT and CDR2 SNEGSKA (reference sequence). V dropped 6 bases and J dropped 5 bases, with 14 bases sitting between them. The CDR3 here is CSAASGVDEQYF. In nucleotides, the CDR3 is TGCAGTGCCGCGTCAGGGGTTGACGAGCAGTACTTC.

This clonotype was counted a few times. The chain couples TRBV6-2 or TRBV6-3 to TRBJ1-5; D is unresolved. Trimming took 8 bases from V and 0 from J, leaving 17 bases between them. This CDR3 is built from 16 residues. Germline loops: CDR1 MNHEY, CDR2 SVGEGT. This chain's CDR3 is CASLIPMGSSNQPQHF. Here the CDR3 DNA reads TGTGCCAGCCTGATCCCAATGGGGTCTAGCAATCAGCCCCAGCATTTT.

The V call is TRBV5-5, the J call TRBJ1-2; no reliable D call. Per the germline V gene, CDR1 is SGHKS and CDR2 is YYEKEE (reference sequence). The CDR3 is made up of 15 amino acids. Trimming removed 4 bases at V and 4 bases at J, with 17 bases between. The CDR3 DNA reads TGTGCCAGCAGCCTCGGAACAGCCACCCCCTATGGCTACACCTTC. This codes for CASSLGTATPYGYTF.

This clonotype was seen just once. The rearrangement links TRBV12-3 or TRBV12-4 to TRBJ1-1, with D perhaps TRBD1 (6 bases). With 5 bases removed from V and 1 base from J, the gap between germline ends came to 14 bases. This CDR3 contains 15 residues. CDR3 residues: CASSASGTPNTEAFF. CDR3 sequence (DNA): TGTGCCAGCAGTGCTTCCGGGACACCGAACACTGAAGCTTTCTTT.

The chain couples TRBV15 to TRBJ2-6; the D gene is possibly TRBD2 (6 bases). The CDR3 sequence is 18 residues long. Trimming pared 0 bases from V and 1 base from J, leaving 13 bases between. Per germline, CDR1 LNHNV and CDR2 YYDKDF (reference sequence). CDR3 residues: CATSREGLSFSGANVLTF. CDR3 coding DNA: TGTGCCACCAGCAGAGAGGGACTGAGCTTTTCTGGGGCCAACGTCCTGACTTTC.

The chain couples TRBV29-1 to TRBJ2-7; a possible D gene is TRBD1 (7 bases). The CDR3 length is 16 residues. Germline V lookup: CDR1 SQVTM, CDR2 ANQGSEA. The germline V and J ends were trimmed by 0 bases and 1 base, with 16 bases remaining between them. The CDR3 region is CSVEDRRTGGSYEQYF. The CDR3 region has the DNA TGCAGCGTTGAAGATCGGCGGACAGGAGGGTCCTACGAGCAGTACTTC.

This clonotype was seen once. The chain combines TRBV3-1 with TRBJ2-3, with 8 bases aligning to TRBD1. V shed 6 bases, J shed 3 bases, and the junction held 8 bases outside the gene matches. Germline lookup yields CDR1 LGHDT and CDR2 YNNKEL (reference sequence). The CDR3 is 15 residues long. As DNA, the CDR3 is TGTGCCAGCAGTGCGGACAGGGTAGCAACAGATACGCAGTATTTT. Protein product: CASSADRVATDTQYF.

The CDR3 coding sequence is TGTGCCAGCAGCTTAGCGGGGCGGGGCCAGGGGACCCAGTACTTC. Residues: CASSLAGRGQGTQYF. The J gene is TRBJ2-7, the V gene TRBV7-2, with D tentatively TRBD2 (6 bases). The better agreement between TRBJ2-5 and the DNA end casts doubt on the J call. The CDR3 is 15 residues long. CDR1 and CDR2 from the germline V gene are SGHTA and FQGNSA.

The J gene is TRBJ1-1, the V gene TRBV2; D is perhaps TRBD1 (5 bases). This CDR3 spans 14 amino acids. Germline CDR1 is SNHLY and CDR2 is FYNNEI. The germline V and J ends were trimmed by 4 bases and 3 bases, with 12 bases remaining between them. The chain's CDR3 is CASSAGPGDTEAFF. DNA for the CDR3: TGTGCCAGCAGTGCGGGACCCGGGGACACTGAAGCTTTCTTT.

The gene calls are TRBV5-1 and TRBJ2-3; D is possibly TRBD1 (6 bases). Looked up from germline, CDR1 is SGHRS and CDR2 is YFSETQ. The CDR3 contains 16 residues. Trimming took 2 bases from V and 2 from J, leaving 15 bases between them. The CDR3 region has the DNA TGCGCCAGCAGCTTTGGGGGCAACCACCCCACAGATACGCAGTATTTT. Protein sequence: CASSFGGNHPTDTQYF.

The sample holds one count of this clonotype. This sequence joins TRBV11-1 and TRBJ2-5; 10 bases align to TRBD2. The CDR3 runs to 16 residues. The trim removed 4 bases at V and 5 bases at J, leaving 10 bases unmatched. Per germline, CDR1 SGHAT and CDR2 FQDESV (reference sequence). In DNA, the CDR3 is TGTGCCAGCAGCTCCCTAAAGCGGGGGGGCAAGGAGACCCAGTACTTC. This encodes CASSSLKRGGKETQYF.

This clonotype appeared a few times. The V gene is TRBV7-6, the J gene TRBJ2-1; a possible D gene is TRBD1 (6 bases). This CDR3 spans 15 amino acids. Germline V gene lookup returns CDR1 SGHVS and CDR2 FNYEAQ. V was cut by 2 bases and J by 7 bases, with 15 bases left in between. This CDR3 is CASSLKQGLLNEQFF. The DNA for the CDR3 is TGTGCCAGCAGCTTAAAGCAGGGGTTGTTAAATGAGCAGTTCTTC.

The chain links TRBV12-3 or TRBV12-4 to TRBJ1-3; D is ambiguous. The CDR3 is made up of 14 amino acids. The V gene lost 7 bases and the J gene lost 4 bases, with 14 bases spanning the gap. The CDR3 region has the DNA TGTGCCAGCACTCAGCCGAGTGAGGGAAACACCATATATTTT. It yields the protein CASTQPSEGNTIYF.

As concerns this clonotype: Being one base from a much bigger clone, this may be a read error. The chain employs TRBV4-1 and TRBJ1-2, with D unresolved. This CDR3 is 14 amino acids long. CDR1 is MGHRA, CDR2 YSYEKL, per germline. DNA of the CDR3: TGCACCAGCAGCCAAGTCGAAGGGCTCTATGGCTACACCTTC. Its protein is CTSSQVEGLYGYTF.

This clonotype was observed a handful of times. This sequence joins TRBV12-3 or TRBV12-4 and TRBJ2-1; 7 bases match TRBD1. V shed 4 bases and J 6 bases; nucleotides not matched to a gene: 15. The CDR3 sequence is 17 residues long. This CDR3 reads CASSSRDRTWTGNEQFF. CDR3 sequence (DNA): TGTGCCAGCAGTTCCCGGGACAGAACATGGACGGGCAATGAGCAGTTCTTC.

This chain uses TRBV6-1 with TRBJ1-1; D ambiguous. Germline V gene sequence: CDR1 MNHNS, CDR2 SASEGT. CDR3 length: 13 residues. V dropped 1 base and J dropped 4 bases, with 7 bases sitting between them. CDR3 in DNA: TGTGCCAGCAGTGAAGGGCCGGGCACTGAAGCTTTCTTT. It translates to CASSEGPGTEAFF.

In this sample, this clonotype turned up a few times. This chain uses TRBV12-3 or TRBV12-4 with TRBJ2-7, with 9 bases lining up with TRBD1. With 6 bases clipped from V and 0 bases from J, the junction kept 12 bases outside the gene matches. This CDR3 has 17 residues. The CDR3 is CASSTGDRVTGSYEQYF. As DNA, the CDR3 is TGTGCCAGCAGCACCGGGGACAGGGTAACAGGCTCCTACGAGCAGTACTTC.

The chain carries TRBV5-1 and TRBJ2-1; 8 nucleotides align to TRBD1. The CDR3 is made up of 16 amino acids. Germline CDR1 SGHRS, CDR2 YFSETQ. The V segment lost 0 bases and the J segment 3 bases; nucleotides outside the gene matches: 5. CDR3 DNA: TGCGCCAGCAGCTTGGAGACAGGGGAGAACTACAATGAGCAGTTCTTC. As protein: CASSLETGENYNEQFF. The full variable domain, completed using reference TRBV5-1 and TRBJ2-1, is KAGVTQTPRYLIKTRGQQVTLSCSPISGHRSVSWYQQTPGQGLQFLFEYFSETQRNKGNFPGRFSGRQFSNSRSEMNVSTLELGDSALYLCASSLETGENYNEQFFGPGTRLTVL.

This clonotype appeared once. This chain links TRBV20-1 with TRBJ1-2; D remains ambiguous. In germline, CDR1 is DFQATT, CDR2 SNEGSKA (reference sequence). Trimming took 1 base from V and 8 from J, leaving 14 bases between them. The CDR3 is 13 residues long. DNA of the CDR3: TGCAGTGCTAGAGGGAGAGTGGAGGGAGGCTACACCTTC. Translating gives CSARGRVEGGYTF.

Concerning this clonotype itself: One end of the junction is discordant with germline, which a read error may explain. The CDR3 protein is CASSQEEVRTFPSYEQYF. The CDR3 DNA sequence: TGCGCCAGTAGCCAAGAGGAGGTAAGGACATTTCCTTCCTACGAGCAGTACTTC. J is TRBJ2-7 and V is TRBV4-3; D is perhaps TRBD1 or TRBD2 (5 bases each). This CDR3 region has 18 residues. Germline lookup yields CDR1 LGHNA and CDR2 YSLEER.

The chain couples TRBV6-2 or TRBV6-3 to TRBJ2-3; perhaps TRBD2 as D (7 bases). Germline V gives CDR1 MNHEY, CDR2 SVGEGT. CDR3 length: 16 residues. Trimming pared 4 bases from V and 4 bases from J, leaving 18 bases between. CDR3 nucleotides: TGTGCCAGCAGTTCACCGTTCGGCGGGGGCCCAGATACGCAGTATTTT. Translating it yields CASSSPFGGGPDTQYF.